The entry below gives a single T cell receptor (beta chain) sequence along with its context. The CDR3 runs 14 residues. With V trimmed by 7 bases and J by 5 bases, 4 bases remained unmatched. The germline V gene has CDR1 LNHNV and CDR2 YYDKDF (reference sequence). Autoimmune disease history or systemic immunosuppression led to patient exclusion. This record comes from a study of OX40 agonist ivuxolimab in advanced cancers. Overall study: Aged roughly 23 to 90 with a mean of roughly 65 years, they were under 85% male. Three patients responded partially, comprising one with hepatocellular carcinoma and two with cutaneous melanoma.

The assay was immunoSEQ multiplex PCR, and TCRdb's table has in-frame clones only and misses some. The sample holds 35,000 or so clones, around 80% seen once. The chain is built from TRBV15 and TRBJ2-2; 10 bases agree with TRBD2. This clonotype was obtained from an adult with an advanced solid tumor such as melanoma, head and neck, liver or kidney cancer. The source material was CD4+ or CD8+ T cells sorted from blood, sampled in a trial of the OX40 agonist ivuxolimab. This chain's CDR3 is CATNTGLATGELFF. The CDR3 nucleotides are TGTGCCACCAACACGGGACTAGCGACCGGGGAGCTGTTTTTT. Full variable domain (remainder filled in from reference TRBV15 and TRBJ2-2): DAMVIQNPRYQVTQFGKPVTLSCSQTLNHNVMYWYQQKSSQAPKLLFHYYDKDFNNEADTPDNFQSRRPNTSFCFLDIRSPGLGDTAMYLCATNTGLATGELFFGEGSRLTVL.